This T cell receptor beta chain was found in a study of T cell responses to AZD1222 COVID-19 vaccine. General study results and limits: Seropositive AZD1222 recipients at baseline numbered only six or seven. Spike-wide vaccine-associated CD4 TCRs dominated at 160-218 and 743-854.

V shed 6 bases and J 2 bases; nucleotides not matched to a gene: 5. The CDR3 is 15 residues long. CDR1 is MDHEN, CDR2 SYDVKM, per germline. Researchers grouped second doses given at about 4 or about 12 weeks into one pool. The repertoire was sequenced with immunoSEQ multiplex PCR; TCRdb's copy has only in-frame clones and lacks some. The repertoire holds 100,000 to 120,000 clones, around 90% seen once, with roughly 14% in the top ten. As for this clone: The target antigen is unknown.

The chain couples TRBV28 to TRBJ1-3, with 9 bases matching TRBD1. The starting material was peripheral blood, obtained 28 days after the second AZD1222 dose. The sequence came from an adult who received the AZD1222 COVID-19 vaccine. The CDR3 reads CASRSTGGAGNTIYF. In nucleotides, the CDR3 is TGTGCCAGCAGGTCAACAGGGGGCGCTGGAAACACCATATATTTT. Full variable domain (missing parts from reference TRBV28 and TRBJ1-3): DVKVTQSSRYLVKRTGEKVFLECVQDMDHENMFWYRQDPGLGLRLIYFSYDVKMKEKGDIPEGYSVSREKKERFSLILESASTNQTSMYLCASRSTGGAGNTIYFGEGSWLTVV.